This T cell receptor beta chain appears in the sequencing data of a study of early stage breast cancer tumors. Blood replicates held 0.5 ug DNA, tumor or normal breast about 1.5 ug, two each. The data were produced by immunoSEQ multiplex PCR, yet TCRdb's version contains in-frame clones alone and is incomplete. Of 25,000 to 35,000 clones listed, approximately 75% are singletons. In germline, CDR1 is SGHRS, CDR2 YFSETQ. The CDR3 covers 15 residues. Trimming cost V 3 bases and J 5 bases; bases outside gene matches: 8. Overall study findings and caveats: Most shared enriched TCRB sequences were commonly generated ones. Comparing each tissue with blood distinguished tumor from normal in most of the 16 patients. Tumors had 2 to 3-fold higher T cell density than normal breast.

Comments on this clone: Its matching antigen is unknown.

The material sequenced was blood. This chain connects TRBV5-1 to TRBJ2-1; 7 nucleotides line up with TRBD1. The clonotype was recovered from a person aged 45 to 60 with breast cancer. CDR3 sequence reads: CASSSLEGTDNEQFF. Written as DNA, the CDR3 is TGCGCCAGCAGCTCACTAGAGGGGACAGACAATGAGCAGTTCTTC.